Sequencing of this T cell receptor (beta chain) was carried out in a study of control samples from healthy donors and cancer patients. The table came from immunoSEQ multiplex PCR; TCRdb's copy has only in-frame clones and leaves some out. Of about 51,000 clones in the sample, 80% are singletons; the top ten hold about 9.4%. This CDR3 contains 14 residues. Germline CDR1 LNHDA, CDR2 SQIVND (reference sequence). The ends were cut back, 3 bases at V and 3 bases at J, with 9 bases in the middle. This chain joins TRBV19 and TRBJ1-5, with a possible D match to TRBD1 (5 bases). The sequenced sample consisted of blood. This TCR came from a man aged 65 to 85 in good health. CDR3 sequence (DNA): TGTGCCAGTAGTATCATAGGGGTCAATCAGCCCCAGCATTTT. It encodes CASSIIGVNQPQHF.